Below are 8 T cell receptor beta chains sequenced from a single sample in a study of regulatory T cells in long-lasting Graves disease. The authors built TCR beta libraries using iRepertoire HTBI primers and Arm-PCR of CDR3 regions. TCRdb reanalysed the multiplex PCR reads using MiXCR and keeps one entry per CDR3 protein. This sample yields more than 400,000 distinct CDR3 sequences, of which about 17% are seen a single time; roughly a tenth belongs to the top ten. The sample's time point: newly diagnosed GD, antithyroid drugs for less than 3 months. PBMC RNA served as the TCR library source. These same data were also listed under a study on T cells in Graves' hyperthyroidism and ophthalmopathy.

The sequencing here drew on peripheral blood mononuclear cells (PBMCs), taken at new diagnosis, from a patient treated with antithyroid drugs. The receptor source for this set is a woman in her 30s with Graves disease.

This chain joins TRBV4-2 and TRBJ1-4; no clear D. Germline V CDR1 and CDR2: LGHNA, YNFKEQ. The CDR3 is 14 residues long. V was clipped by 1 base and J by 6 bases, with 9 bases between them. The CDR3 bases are TGTGCCAGCAGCCAAGGCAGAGTCGATGAAAAACTGTTTTTT. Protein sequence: CASSQGRVDEKLFF.

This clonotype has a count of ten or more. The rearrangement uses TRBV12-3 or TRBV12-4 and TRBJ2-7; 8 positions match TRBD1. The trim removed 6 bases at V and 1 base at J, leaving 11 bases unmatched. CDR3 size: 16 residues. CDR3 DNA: TGTGCCAGCAGGGAATCTGGAGGGACAGGTTCCTACGAGCAGTACTTC. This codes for CASRESGGTGSYEQYF.

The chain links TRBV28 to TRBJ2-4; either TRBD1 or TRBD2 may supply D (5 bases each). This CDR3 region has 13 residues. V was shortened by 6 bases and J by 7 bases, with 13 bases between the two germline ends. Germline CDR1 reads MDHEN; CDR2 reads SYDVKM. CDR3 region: CASREGRNNIQYF. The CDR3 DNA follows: TGTGCCAGCAGAGAGGGGCGCAACAACATTCAGTACTTC.

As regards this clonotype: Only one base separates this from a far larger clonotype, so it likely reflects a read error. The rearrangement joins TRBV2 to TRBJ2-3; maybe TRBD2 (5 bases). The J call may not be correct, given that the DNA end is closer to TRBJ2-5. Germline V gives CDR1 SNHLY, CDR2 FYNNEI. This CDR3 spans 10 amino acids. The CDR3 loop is CASSAGTQYF. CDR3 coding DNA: TGTGCCAGCTCCGCGGGGACCCAGTACTTC.

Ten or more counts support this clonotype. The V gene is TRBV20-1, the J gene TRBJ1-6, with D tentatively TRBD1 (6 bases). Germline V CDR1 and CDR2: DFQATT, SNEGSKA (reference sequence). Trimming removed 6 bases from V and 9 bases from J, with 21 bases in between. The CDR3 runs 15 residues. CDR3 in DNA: TGCAGTGCCTACGGCGGGGGGGGGGCCAGTTCACCCCTCCACTTT. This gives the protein CSAYGGGGASSPLHF.

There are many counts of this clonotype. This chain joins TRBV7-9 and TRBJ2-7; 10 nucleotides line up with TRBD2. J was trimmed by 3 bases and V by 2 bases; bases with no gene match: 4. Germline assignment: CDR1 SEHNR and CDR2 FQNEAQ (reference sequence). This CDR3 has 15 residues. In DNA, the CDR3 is TGTGCCAGCAGCTTACTAGCGGGAGAGTTCTACGAGCAGTACTTC. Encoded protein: CASSLLAGEFYEQYF.

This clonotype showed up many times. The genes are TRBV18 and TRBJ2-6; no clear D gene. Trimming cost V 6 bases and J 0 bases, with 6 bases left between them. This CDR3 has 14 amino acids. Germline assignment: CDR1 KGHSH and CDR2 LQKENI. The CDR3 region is CASSKNSGANVLTF. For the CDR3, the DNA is TGTGCCAGCTCGAAGAACTCTGGGGCCAACGTCCTGACTTTC.

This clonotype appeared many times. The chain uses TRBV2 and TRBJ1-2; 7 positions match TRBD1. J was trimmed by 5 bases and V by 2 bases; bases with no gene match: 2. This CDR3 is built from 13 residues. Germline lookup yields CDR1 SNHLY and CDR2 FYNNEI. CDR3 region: CASSERDRYGYTF. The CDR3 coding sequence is TGTGCCAGCAGTGAACGGGACAGATATGGCTACACCTTC.